This entry concerns a single T cell receptor beta chain. Its antigen is as yet unknown. The repertoire was sequenced with immunoSEQ multiplex PCR; TCRdb's copy has only in-frame clones and lacks some. The data hold just over 350,000 clones, with approximately 85% observed a single time. The data were obtained in a study of Ad26.COV2.S vaccination and SARS-CoV-2 variants. Regarding the study as a whole: Recipients of vaccine and of placebo showed similar breadth of their non-spike TCR repertoires. Considerable breadth of spike-specific CD8+ and CD4+ T cell responses has reportedly been documented following vaccination.

As to treatment: 15 to 20 received Ad26.COV2.S at low or high dose, single or two shots; several received placebo; per-sample allocation not given. Specimens were obtained on day 63 following the first vaccine or placebo injection. Trimming took 2 bases from V and 5 from J, leaving 19 bases between them. CDR1 and CDR2 (germline): MNHEY, SVGEGT. The CDR3 is 17 amino acids. The chain has TRBV6-2 or TRBV6-3 and TRBJ1-5, with D maybe TRBD1 (6 bases). The source is a person between 18 and 65 years old who received the Ad26.COV2.S COVID-19 vaccine or a placebo. Sequenced here: peripheral blood, sampled in a trial of Ad26.COV2.S vaccine versus placebo. This chain's CDR3 is CASSYRNRDKYYQPQHF. Written as DNA, the CDR3 is TGTGCCAGCAGTTACCGGAACCGGGACAAATACTATCAGCCCCAGCATTTT.